The present entry profiles one TCR beta chain with its context. The target of this receptor is not known. There are no base qualities to consult, and no much larger clone falls within one base. The cohort comprised around 700 healthy bone marrow donors. At the time of sampling, every cohort member was nominally healthy, though immune exposures that went unrecorded were likely present. The donor was CMV seropositive and was included in the group of 250 to 300 seropositive cohort members. A peripheral blood sample was collected from each donor, and TCR beta sequencing was performed on peripheral blood mononuclear cells. Genomic DNA was extracted from the blood cell samples with the Qiagen DNeasy Blood Extraction Kit. This specimen comes from a study of cytomegalovirus exposure and HLA in healthy donors listed by TCRdb under 2017. Regarding the study in general: An earlier analysis of approximately 550 of the donors reported 250 to 300 Gb of sequence data and around 120 million unique TCR beta sequences from about 179 million T cells. An early release that covered about 640 HLA-typed donors contained 300 to 350 gigabases of sequencing data and 75 million to 100 million unique TCR sequences. Among the roughly 430 genotyped donors, approximately 82% belonged to the genetic ancestry cluster associated with self-reported Caucasian donors. The study aimed to test whether cataloging public T cell receptors could reveal signatures of past pathogen exposure. Using immunosequencing, the study profiled T cell repertoires from about 610 subjects and related those repertoires to cytomegalovirus serostatus. A separate validation cohort of roughly 130 different subjects was used in addition to the roughly 640-subject first cohort. To predict cytomegalovirus infection status, the study brought together high-throughput TCR immunosequencing, statistical association of individual TCRs with disease status, and machine learning. To study patterns of TCR occurrence, a later analysis re-analyzed previously published TCR beta repertoires from 666 donors and added high-resolution HLA genotyping. Rather than drawing on any new phenotypic data, the later analysis identified candidate immune exposures from TCR beta sequences and the way those sequences occurred across donors. An earlier analysis of 587 of the donors applied high-throughput TCR beta sequencing to assess whether each TCR beta V gene segment acted as functional or pseudogenic. Donor age, sex, ethnicity and CMV serostatus were compiled alongside the repertoire data. A later genetic analysis took genome-wide SNP genotypes for about 55% of the 666 donors and used that subset as a discovery cohort. Every repertoire in the discovery cohort had been generated on one and the same sequencing platform. HLA typing included class I and class II loci at four-digit resolution. Typing coverage varied by locus: roughly 620-640 donors for A, B, C, DRB1 and DQB1; about 520 for DQA1; nearly 610 for DPA1; approximately 450 for DPB1. Because of strong linkage in the cohort, four or five DR-DQ haplotypes were treated as single units for association and clustering. On average, roughly 200,000 unique TCR beta nucleotide sequences were sequenced per donor among 398 genotyped donors of the cohort, with roughly 18% of those sequences being non-productive. Study-level results and caveats: In a later analysis, the rate of TCR association differed among HLA loci, with DRB1 alleles having the most associated TCRs and HLA-C alleles having the fewest. Sequencing depth was assumed to be roughly uniform across donors in the presence/absence analyses, though that assumption may not hold. At a false discovery rate of 0.05, a later analysis linked fewer than 20,000 TCR beta sequences to specific HLA alleles. The classifier was reported to diagnose cytomegalovirus status with high specificity and sensitivity in both the original cohort and the validation cohort. Most TCR sequences were observed very rarely across donors, whereas some public TCRs were present in many individuals. For the cohort, immune exposure information was limited to CMV serostatus. A later genetic analysis associated a missense DCLRE1C variant with V-gene and J-gene trimming of TCR beta chains, and an independent cohort replicated the association. Because HLA typing was unavailable for some donors at each locus, only the typed subset was used in association tests. Some IMGT-functional V segments, including TRBV6-2 and TRBV6-3, could not be distinguished by the 87-base-pair reads and were therefore excluded. Only TCR beta chains were sequenced in this cohort, and the absence of alpha or paired-chain data limited detectable features. According to a later analysis, parvovirus B19, influenza, CMV and Epstein-Barr virus appeared linked to several top co-occurrence clusters. A later analysis found that HLA-associated TCR beta chains were more clonally expanded and had lower generation probabilities than equally common non-associated chains. Linkage disequilibrium might explain the correlated functional status among segregating V segments, but an unknown experimental factor could not be ruled out. When HLA alleles, especially DR and DQ, strongly co-occurred, attributing TCR associations to individual alleles was difficult. Most CMV-associated TCR beta chains appeared to be HLA-restricted in a later analysis, and the HLA associations seemed to be driven largely by CMV exposure. A further reported finding was that TCR beta sequences accurately predicted the HLA-A and HLA-B alleles for most subjects in the first cohort. According to the authors, the approach could potentially be generalized to other disease states and immunological phenotypes. A group of highly shared sequence variants was considered likely to be a technical artifact of the sequencing pipeline. Broadly in line with IMGT annotations, most TCR beta V segments showed up in productive rearrangements about 87% or about 30% of the time in an earlier analysis of approximately 640 of the donors. In vitro tests confirmed that a few of the cytomegalovirus-associated TCR beta chains recognize cytomegalovirus antigens. In a later genetic analysis, fewer N-insertions in productive TCRs were reported among donors in an Asian-associated ancestry cluster than the 666-donor mean. A total of about 180 TCR beta chains were listed by the study as associated with cytomegalovirus. Because counts were too low, 15 to 20 rarely observed V segments, including chromosome 9 orphons, were excluded from the earlier analysis of about 500 of the donors.

The library came from the immunoSEQ multiplex PCR assay. The multiplex PCR relied on a mix of 60 forward primers for TCR Vbeta segments and 13 reverse primers for TCR Jbeta segments. The CDR3 region of rearranged TCR beta genes was amplified from genomic DNA with a multiplex PCR assay. The amplified TCR beta libraries were sequenced on the Illumina HiSeq System as 87-base-pair reads. Processing in the source paper ran as follows. In a later analysis, about 80 million unique TCR beta chains were counted across the 650 to 700 repertoires, and roughly 11 million of these chains were shared by at least two donors. To remove PCR and sequencing errors, raw reads were error-corrected and collapsed into unique sequences using a nearest-neighbor algorithm that merged closely related sequences. CDR3 sequences were aligned to IMGT reference sequences to assign V, D and J gene segments. For a sequence to be retained, at least a six-nucleotide match to both a V gene segment and a J gene segment was required. A rearrangement counted as productive if the CDR3 had no stop codons and remained in frame with V and J, and every other rearrangement counted as non-productive. Following IMGT convention, CDR3 was defined as the stretch from the second conserved V-encoded cysteine to the conserved J-encoded phenylalanine. Sequences without an unambiguous match to a single V gene segment were excluded from the earlier analysis of about 630 of the donors. In an earlier analysis of about 590 of the donors, a V segment was called functional when productive rearrangements were above 56.7%, and segregating when the standard deviation between donors exceeded 5%. To diagnose cytomegalovirus status from the catalog of TCR beta chain sequences, a statistical classification framework was built. V and J gene assignment, in a later analysis, came from comparing TCR nucleotide sequences with IMGT/GENE-DB human TR gene sequences. A later analysis assigned CDR3 sequences and most-parsimonious VDJ recombination scenarios with the TCRdist pipeline. In a later analysis, every TCR beta chain was defined by the combination of its CDR3 amino acid sequence and its V-gene family, and reads without a unique V-gene family were dropped. To address suspected cross-contamination and a sequencing artifact, a later analysis removed 592 highly shared, low-generation-probability nucleotide sequences. In a later analysis, a clonal expansion index for each public chain was calculated from normalized within-repertoire ranks of inferred template counts. Generation probabilities in a later analysis came from a VDJ recombination model fitted to out-of-frame rearrangements, and those results were checked against IGoR. In a later analysis, hypergeometric tests were used to score TCR-TCR, TCR-HLA and TCR-CMV co-occurrence, with a repertoire-size bias correction applied to TCR pairs. False discovery rates were estimated in a later analysis by permuting HLA or CMV assignments 20 times. In a later analysis, co-occurring TCRs were grouped with DBSCAN, and TCRdist sequence similarity was added when clustering was performed within HLA-allele-positive subsets. Repertoires with fewer than 30,000 or more than 120,000 public chains were left out of co-occurrence clustering, as were about 5 repertoires with anomalous nucleotide sharing. TCRdb holds this immuneACCESS table with in-frame rearrangements only. Some clones are missing; in checked studies, unresolved V genes explain under half, and the rest has no known cause. D and trimming were read from the DNA, whereas the V and J calls and clone size are those reported in that table. Across this sample there are roughly 120,000 clones, with roughly 69% seen only once. 8.2% of the sample goes to the ten largest clones.

The CDR3 covers 15 residues, taking in both the cysteine and the phenylalanine. Just the 45-base CDR3 DNA is kept, in frame starting at base 1. Based on the germline V gene, the CDR1 and CDR2 sequences are KGHSH and LQKENI. Germline trimming amounts to 0 bases on V and 4 bases on J, with 0 as the count of junction bases outside the gene matches. Sequences were obtained from PBMCs. The V gene is TRBV18 and the J gene is TRBJ2-6, and TRBD1 matches 7 of the central bases. This receptor was obtained from a woman between 40 and 50 years old in good health and CMV-seropositive. Here is the DNA: TGTGCCAGCTCACCACCGGGACAGGGGGCCAACGTCCTGACTTTC. Protein translation: CASSPPGQGANVLTF.